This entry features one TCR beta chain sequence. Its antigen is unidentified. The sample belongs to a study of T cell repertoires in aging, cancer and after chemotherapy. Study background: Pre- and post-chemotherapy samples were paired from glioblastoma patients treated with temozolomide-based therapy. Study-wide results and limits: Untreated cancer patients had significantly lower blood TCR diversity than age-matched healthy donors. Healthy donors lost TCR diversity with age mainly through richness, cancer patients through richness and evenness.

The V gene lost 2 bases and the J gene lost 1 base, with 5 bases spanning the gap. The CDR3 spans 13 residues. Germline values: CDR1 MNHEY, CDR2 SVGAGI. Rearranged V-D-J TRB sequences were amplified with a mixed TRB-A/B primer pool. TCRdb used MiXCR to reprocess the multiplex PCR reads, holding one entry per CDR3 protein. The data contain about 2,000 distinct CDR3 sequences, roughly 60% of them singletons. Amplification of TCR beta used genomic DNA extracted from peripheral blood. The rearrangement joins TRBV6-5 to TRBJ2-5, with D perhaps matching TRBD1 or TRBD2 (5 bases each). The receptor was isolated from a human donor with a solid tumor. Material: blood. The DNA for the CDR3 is TGTGCCAGCAGTTACGGGGGCCAAGAGACCCAGTACTTC. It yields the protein CASSYGGQETQYF.